This T cell receptor (beta chain) was captured in a study of blood T cell repertoires in COVID-19. The V gene end was trimmed by 4 bases and the J gene end by 5 bases; junction bases not matched to a gene: 7. Germline-derived CDR1 and CDR2 are SGHTA and FQGNSA. The CDR3 loop spans 15 amino acids. Using immunoSEQ multiplex PCR, the repertoire was profiled, and TCRdb retains in-frame clones only, with some absent. The sample comprises about 250,000 clones, 85% of which are singletons, and approximately 5% rests with the top ten. The chain couples TRBV7-2 to TRBJ2-2; 7 positions match TRBD2. The sample taken for sequencing was peripheral blood. The clonotype was recovered from a man between 45 and 60 years old with COVID-19, enrolled during active disease. DNA of the CDR3: TGTGCCAGCAGCTCCCCCGTGCGGGGGACCGGGGAGCTGTTTTTT. This gives the protein CASSSPVRGTGELFF. Filled out from reference TRBV7-2 and TRBJ2-2, the complete variable domain reads GAGVSQSPSNKVTEKGKDVELRCDPISGHTALYWYRQSLGQGLEFLIYFQGNSAPDKSGLPSDRFSAERTGGSVSTLTIQRTQQEDSAVYLCASSSPVRGTGELFFGEGSRLTVL.